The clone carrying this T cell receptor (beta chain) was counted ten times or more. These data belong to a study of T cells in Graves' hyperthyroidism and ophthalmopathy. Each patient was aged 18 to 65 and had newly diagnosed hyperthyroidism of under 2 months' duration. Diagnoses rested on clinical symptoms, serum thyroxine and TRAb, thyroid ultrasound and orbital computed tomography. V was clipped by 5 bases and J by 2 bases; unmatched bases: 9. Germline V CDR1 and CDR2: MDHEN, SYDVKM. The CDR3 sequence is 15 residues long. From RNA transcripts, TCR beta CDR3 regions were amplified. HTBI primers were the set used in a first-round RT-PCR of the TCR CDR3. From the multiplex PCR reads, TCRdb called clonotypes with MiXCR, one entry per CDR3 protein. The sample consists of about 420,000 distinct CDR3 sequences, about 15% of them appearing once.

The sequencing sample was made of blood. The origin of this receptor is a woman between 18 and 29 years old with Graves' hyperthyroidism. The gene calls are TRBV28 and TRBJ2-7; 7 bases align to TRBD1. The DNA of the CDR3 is TGTGCCAGCAGTCCGCCCACCGGGACAGCCTACGAGCAGTACTTC. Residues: CASSPPTGTAYEQYF.